One sample yielded the 8 T cell receptor beta chains listed below, sequenced in a study of T cell responses to AZD1222 COVID-19 vaccine. Clones were sequenced by immunoSEQ multiplex PCR, and TCRdb holds only the in-frame ones, with some missing. The table includes approximately 150,000 clones, around 90% detected once. Sequences were derived from peripheral blood, sampled 28 days after the second AZD1222 dose. These receptors were obtained from an adult who received the AZD1222 COVID-19 vaccine.

This clone was detected only a few times. V and J are TRBV3-1 (or the pseudogene TRBV3-2) and TRBJ2-7, with D hard to call. The CDR3 length is 14 residues. Germline CDR1 is LGHDT and CDR2 is YNNKEL (reference sequence). Trimming took 3 bases from V and 0 from J, leaving 9 bases between them. CDR3 in amino acids: CASSHATVSYEQYF. CDR3 bases: TGTGCCAGCAGCCATGCGACCGTCTCCTACGAGCAGTACTTC.

This sequence joins TRBV30 and TRBJ2-7, with D hard to call. Germline loops: CDR1 GTSNPN, CDR2 SVGIG (reference sequence). CDR3 length equals 11 residues. Trimming stripped 5 bases from V and 6 bases from J, with 11 bases between. In DNA, the CDR3 is TGTGCCTGGGGGCCGTCTCTCGAGCAGTACTTC. Its protein is CAWGPSLEQYF.

The chain joins TRBV2 to TRBJ1-4; D unclear. V was clipped by 7 bases and J by 4 bases, with 25 bases between them. The CDR3 runs to 18 residues. Germline V gives CDR1 SNHLY, CDR2 FYNNEI. CDR3 sequence reads: CASTLGIGGQAFNEKLFF. The CDR3, as DNA: TGTGCCAGCACTTTAGGGATAGGAGGGCAGGCCTTTAATGAAAAACTGTTTTTT.

This chain links TRBV6-6 with TRBJ2-7; D perhaps matches TRBD1 (6 bases). The V end lost 2 bases, the J end lost 2 bases, and 7 bases lay between the germline ends. This CDR3 contains 13 residues. Per the germline V gene, CDR1 is MNHNY and CDR2 is SVGAGI (reference sequence). CDR3 DNA: TGTGCCAGCAGTTACGGACAGACCTACGAGCAGTACTTC. It codes for CASSYGQTYEQYF.

This chain links TRBV5-8 with TRBJ2-2, with D unresolved. V shed 0 bases and J shed 1 base, with 1 base lying between them. Per germline, CDR1 SGHTS and CDR2 YDEGEE. This CDR3 spans 13 amino acids. CDR3 sequence reads: CASSLVNTGELFF. The CDR3 nucleotides read TGTGCCAGCAGCTTGGTGAACACCGGGGAGCTGTTTTTT. Full variable domain (remainder filled in from reference TRBV5-8 and TRBJ2-2): EAGVTQSPTHLIKTRGQQATLRCSPISGHTSVYWYQQALGLGLQFLLWYDEGEERNRGNFPPRFSGRQFPNYSSELNVNALELEDSALYLCASSLVNTGELFFGEGSRLTVL.

Only one count was recorded for this clone. The V call is TRBV18, the J call TRBJ2-7; TRBD2 aligns across 8 bases. Germline values: CDR1 KGHSH, CDR2 LQKENI. The CDR3 is 15 amino acids. The V segment lost 5 bases and the J segment 7 bases; nucleotides outside the gene matches: 13. The CDR3 nucleotides read TGTGCCAGCTCAACTGGACTAGCAGGGATGTGGGAGCAGTACTTC. The encoded protein is CASSTGLAGMWEQYF.

This clone was seen a handful of times. The gene calls are TRBV14 and TRBJ1-2; D ambiguous. The CDR3 is 13 residues long. Germline CDR1 and CDR2: SGHDN and FVKESK. The V gene lost 5 bases and the J gene lost 2 bases, with 9 bases spanning the gap. For the CDR3, the DNA is TGTGCCAGCAGCTCCGACGTAAACTATGGCTACACCTTC. As protein: CASSSDVNYGYTF. Full variable domain (missing parts from reference TRBV14 and TRBJ1-2): EAGVTQFPSHSVIEKGQTVTLRCDPISGHDNLYWYRRVMGKEIKFLLHFVKESKQDESGMPNNRFLAERTGGTYSTLKVQPAELEDSGVYFCASSSDVNYGYTFGSGTRLTVV.

This clone showed up many times. The CDR3 reads CASSGQGQPFGNYGYTF. The CDR3 nucleotides read TGTGCCAGCAGTGGACAGGGCCAACCATTCGGGAACTATGGCTACACCTTC. The V call is TRBV7-9, the J call TRBJ1-2, with 8 bases matching TRBD1. CDR1 and CDR2 from the germline V gene are SEHNR and FQNEAQ (reference sequence). V shed 6 bases, J shed 2 bases, and the junction held 14 bases outside the gene matches. The CDR3 spans 17 residues.